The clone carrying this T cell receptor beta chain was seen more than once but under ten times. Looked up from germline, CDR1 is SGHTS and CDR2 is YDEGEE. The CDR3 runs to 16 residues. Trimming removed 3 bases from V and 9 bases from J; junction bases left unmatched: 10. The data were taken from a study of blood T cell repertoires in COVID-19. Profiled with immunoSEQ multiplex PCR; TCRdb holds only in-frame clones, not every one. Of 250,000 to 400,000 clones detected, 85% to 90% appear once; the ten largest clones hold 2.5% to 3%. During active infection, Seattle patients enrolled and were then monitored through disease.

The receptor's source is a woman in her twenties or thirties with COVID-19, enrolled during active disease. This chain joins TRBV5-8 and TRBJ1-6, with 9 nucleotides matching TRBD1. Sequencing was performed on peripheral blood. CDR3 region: CASSSIQGARSSPLHF. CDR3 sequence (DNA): TGTGCCAGCAGCTCCATACAGGGGGCGCGGAGTTCACCCCTCCACTTT.